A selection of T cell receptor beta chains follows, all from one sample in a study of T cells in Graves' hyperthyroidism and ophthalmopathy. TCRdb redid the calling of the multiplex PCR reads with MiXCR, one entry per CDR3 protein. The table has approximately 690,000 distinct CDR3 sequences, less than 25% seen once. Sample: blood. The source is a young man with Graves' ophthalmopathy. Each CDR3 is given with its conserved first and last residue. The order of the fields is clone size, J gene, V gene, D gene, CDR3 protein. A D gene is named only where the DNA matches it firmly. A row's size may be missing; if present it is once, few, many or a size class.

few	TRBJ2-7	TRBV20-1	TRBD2	CSAERLAGALEQYF
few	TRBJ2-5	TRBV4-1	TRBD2	CASSHGLAGGLSILYF
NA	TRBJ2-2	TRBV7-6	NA	CASSLAMIPRGTGELFF
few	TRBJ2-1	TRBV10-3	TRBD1	CAISGQGYSNEQFF
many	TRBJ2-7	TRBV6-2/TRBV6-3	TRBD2	CASSQKPGLAAPTYEQYF
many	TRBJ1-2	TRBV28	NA	CASRGRRGVYGYTF
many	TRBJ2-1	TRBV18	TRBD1	CASSPIQTGVNEQFF
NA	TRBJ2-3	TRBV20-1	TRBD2	CSARDPSGNTDTQYF
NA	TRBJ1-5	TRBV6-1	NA	CASSVRENNDLLSNQPQHF
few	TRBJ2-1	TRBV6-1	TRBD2	CASRRFRTSGRFSYNEQFF
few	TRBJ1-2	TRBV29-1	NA	CSVGGGYGYTF
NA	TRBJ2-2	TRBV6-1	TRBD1	CASRIKTGFEDTGELFF
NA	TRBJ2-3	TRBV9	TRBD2	CASSVATGLAGGPLKDTQYF
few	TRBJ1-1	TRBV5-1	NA	CASSALDWDTEAFF
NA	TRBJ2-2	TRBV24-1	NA	CATSFRENTGELFF
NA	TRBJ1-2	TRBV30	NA	CAWSTPGTNYGYTF
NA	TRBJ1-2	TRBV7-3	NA	CASSPSVRGLQSNYGYTF
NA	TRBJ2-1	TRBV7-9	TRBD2	CASSLENSSGRRGDEQFF
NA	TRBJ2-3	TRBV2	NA	CASTGGAVTDTQYF
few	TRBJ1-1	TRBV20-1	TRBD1	CSAAGTGFEAFF